This TCR beta chain was identified during a study of shared T cell receptors in the human thymus. This CDR3 has 13 amino acids. The V end lost 4 bases, the J end lost 1 base, and 9 bases lay between the germline ends. CDR1 is SGHDT, CDR2 YYEEEE, per germline. Assay used: immunoSEQ multiplex PCR; TCRdb lists only in-frame clones, some missing. The repertoire includes 550,000 to 800,000 clones, 70% to 90% of them detected once, and 0.0095% to 0.011% sits in the top ten. The data were also submitted as part of a second study, on human thymus T cells. From that second work: The study used thymus tissue resected during corrective heart surgery.

The sequence was obtained from a girl under three years old with a congenital heart defect. The specimen was thymocytes. This chain uses TRBV5-6 with TRBJ2-7, with a weak D call TRBD1 (6 bases). CDR3 nucleotide sequence: TGTGCCAGCAGCCCCGGACAGTCCTACGAGCAGTACTTC. It is translated as CASSPGQSYEQYF.